This TCR beta chain is from a study of lymphopenia after photon versus proton radiotherapy. General study findings and limits: After the lymphocyte nadir, photon-treated repertoires showed oligoclonal expansion, especially of CD8+ Temra cells. Larger post-nadir TCR diversity loss correlated inversely with survival in deceased patients. Survival link was tested only in deceased patients; proton benefit remains a possibility. Proton therapy kept repertoires fairly stable, unlike photons, which gained effector/memory cells.

Here immunoSEQ multiplex PCR was the method, and the copy in TCRdb shows in-frame clones only, minus some. In the table there are tens of thousands of clones, 86% of which are singletons. V gave up 1 base and J gave up 6 bases, with 10 bases separating them. CDR1 and CDR2 (germline): GTSNPN, SVGIG (reference sequence). The CDR3 has 14 residues. On this clone itself: Its specificity is not known.

This TCR was sampled from a woman in her sixties or seventies with pancreatic cancer. Some clones in this sample may be carry-over from other donors' samples. This chain uses TRBV30 with TRBJ1-6; D unclear. The source was peripheral blood, collected from a patient treated with proton-based radiotherapy. The CDR3 DNA reads as TGTGCCTGGAGTGCGGCAGGCCGTAATTCACCCCTCCACTTT. Amino acid sequence: CAWSAAGRNSPLHF.